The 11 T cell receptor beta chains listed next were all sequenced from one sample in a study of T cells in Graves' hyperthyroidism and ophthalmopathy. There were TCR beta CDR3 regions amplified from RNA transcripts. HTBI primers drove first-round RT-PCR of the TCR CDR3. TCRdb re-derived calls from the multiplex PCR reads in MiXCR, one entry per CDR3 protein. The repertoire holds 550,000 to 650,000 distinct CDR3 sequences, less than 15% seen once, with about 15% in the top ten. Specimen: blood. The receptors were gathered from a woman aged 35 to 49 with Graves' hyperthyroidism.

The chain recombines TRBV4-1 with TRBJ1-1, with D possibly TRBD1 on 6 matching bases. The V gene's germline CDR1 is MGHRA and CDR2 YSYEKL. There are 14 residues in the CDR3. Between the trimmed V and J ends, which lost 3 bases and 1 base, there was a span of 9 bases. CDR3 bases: TGCGCCAGCAGCCAGGTACAGGGGAACACTGAAGCTTTCTTT. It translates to CASSQVQGNTEAFF.

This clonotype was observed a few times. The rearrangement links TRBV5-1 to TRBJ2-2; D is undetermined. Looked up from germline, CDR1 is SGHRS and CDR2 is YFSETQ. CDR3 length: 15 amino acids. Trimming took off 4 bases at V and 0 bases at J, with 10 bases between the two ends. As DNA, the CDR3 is TGCGCCAGCAGCCCTGTGAGGCCGAACACCGGGGAGCTGTTTTTT. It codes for CASSPVRPNTGELFF.

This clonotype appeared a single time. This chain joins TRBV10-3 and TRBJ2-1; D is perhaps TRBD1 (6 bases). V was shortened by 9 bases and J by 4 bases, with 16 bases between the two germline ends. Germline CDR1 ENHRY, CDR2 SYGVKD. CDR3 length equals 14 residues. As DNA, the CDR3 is TGTGCCATAACTGAACGGGACAAATACAATGAGCAGTTCTTC. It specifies CAITERDKYNEQFF.

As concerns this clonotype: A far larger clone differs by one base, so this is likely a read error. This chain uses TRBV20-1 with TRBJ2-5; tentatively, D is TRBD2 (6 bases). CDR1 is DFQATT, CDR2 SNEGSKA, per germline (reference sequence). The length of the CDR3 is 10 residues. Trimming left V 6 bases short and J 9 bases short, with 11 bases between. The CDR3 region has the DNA TGCAGTGCATCGGGGGAGGCCCAGTACTTC. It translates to CSASGEAQYF.

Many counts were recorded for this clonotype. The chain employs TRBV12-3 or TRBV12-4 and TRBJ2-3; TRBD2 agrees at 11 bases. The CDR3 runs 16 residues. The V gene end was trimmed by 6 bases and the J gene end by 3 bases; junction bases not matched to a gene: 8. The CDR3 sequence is CASRLHGTSGTDTQYF. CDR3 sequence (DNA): TGTGCCAGCAGACTCCACGGGACTAGCGGAACAGATACGCAGTATTTT.

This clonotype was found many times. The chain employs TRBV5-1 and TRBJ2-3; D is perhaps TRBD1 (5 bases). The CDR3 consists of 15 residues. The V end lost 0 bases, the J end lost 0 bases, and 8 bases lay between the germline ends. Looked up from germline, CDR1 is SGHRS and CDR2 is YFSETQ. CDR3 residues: CASSLAGISTDTQYF. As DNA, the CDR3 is TGCGCCAGCAGCTTGGCAGGGATAAGCACAGATACGCAGTATTTT.

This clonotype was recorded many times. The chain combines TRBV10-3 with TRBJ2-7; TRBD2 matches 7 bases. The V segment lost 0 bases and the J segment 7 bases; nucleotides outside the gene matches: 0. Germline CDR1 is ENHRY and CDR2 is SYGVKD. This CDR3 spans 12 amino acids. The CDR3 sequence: CAISESGGEQYF. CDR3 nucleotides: TGTGCCATCAGTGAGTCGGGAGGGGAGCAGTACTTC.

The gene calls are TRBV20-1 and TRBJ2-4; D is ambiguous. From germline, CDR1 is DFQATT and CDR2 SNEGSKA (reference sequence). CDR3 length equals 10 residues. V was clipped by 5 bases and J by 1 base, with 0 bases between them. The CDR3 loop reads CSAAKNIQYF. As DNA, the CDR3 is TGCAGTGCTGCCAAAAACATTCAGTACTTC.

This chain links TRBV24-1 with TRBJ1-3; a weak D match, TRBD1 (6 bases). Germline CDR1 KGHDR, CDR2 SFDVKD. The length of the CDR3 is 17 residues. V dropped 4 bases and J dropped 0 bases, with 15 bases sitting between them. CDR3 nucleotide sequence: TGTGCCACCAGTGACCCGACCCCAGGGGTCTCTGGAAACACCATATATTTT. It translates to CATSDPTPGVSGNTIYF.

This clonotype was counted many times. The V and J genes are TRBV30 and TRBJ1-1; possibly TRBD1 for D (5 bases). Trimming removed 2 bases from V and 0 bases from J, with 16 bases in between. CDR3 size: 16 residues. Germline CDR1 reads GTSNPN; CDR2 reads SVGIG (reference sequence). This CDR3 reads CAWSPKRRTLNTEAFF. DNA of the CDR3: TGTGCCTGGAGTCCCAAACGGCGGACACTGAACACTGAAGCTTTCTTT.

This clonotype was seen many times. CDR3 bases: TGTGCCAGCAGCAGATGGACAGGGCAGCCTGGGGCCAACGTCCTGACTTTC. Translated, it gives CASSRWTGQPGANVLTF. V usage is TRBV28 and J usage is TRBJ2-6, with 8 bases that match TRBD1. The CDR3 is made up of 17 amino acids. The V and J ends lost 6 bases and 2 bases, in that order; junction bases with no gene match: 9. Germline CDR1 and CDR2: MDHEN and SYDVKM.